One and the same sample provided the 27 T cell receptor beta chains below, sequenced in a study of T cell changes during pregnancy in multiple sclerosis. Only in-frame clones appear in the TCRdb table, and some are missing; sequencing was by immunoSEQ multiplex PCR. The table has 55,000 to 85,000 clones, 90% seen once. Sequencing used peripheral blood, obtained in the third trimester of pregnancy. The receptors derive from a female donor with multiple sclerosis, enrolled in a pregnancy study.

Only one count was recorded for this clone. V usage is TRBV6-4 and J usage is TRBJ2-1; possibly TRBD2 for D (7 bases). The germline V gene has CDR1 MRHNA and CDR2 SNTAGT. The CDR3 loop spans 15 amino acids. V lost 6 bases and J lost 6, with 18 bases in between. The DNA for the CDR3 is TGTGCCAGCAGCAGAGGGGGGGGCGCCTCCAATGAGCAGTTCTTC. This codes for CASSRGGGASNEQFF.

V usage is TRBV13 and J usage is TRBJ2-7; D gene ambiguous. The germline gives CDR1 PRHDT, CDR2 FYEKMQ (reference sequence). This CDR3 has 11 amino acids. Trimming cost V 4 bases and J 6 bases, with 7 bases left between them. This chain's CDR3 is CASSSLFEQYF. The CDR3 DNA is TGTGCCAGCAGCTCCCTCTTCGAGCAGTACTTC.

The genes are TRBV12-5 and TRBJ1-1, with D possibly TRBD1 on 5 matching bases. Germline CDR1 and CDR2: LGHNT and FRNRAP. The CDR3 extends over 13 amino acids. Trimming cost V 1 base and J 4 bases, with 7 bases left between them. Here the CDR3 reads CASGLEGSTEAFF. The CDR3 coding sequence is TGTGCTAGTGGTTTGGAGGGGTCCACTGAAGCTTTCTTT.

This clone was seen just once. The chain carries TRBV19 and TRBJ1-2; 8 bases match TRBD1. The CDR3 has 12 residues. The V and J ends lost 4 bases and 5 bases, in that order; junction bases with no gene match: 0. The germline V gene has CDR1 LNHDA and CDR2 SQIVND (reference sequence). Written as DNA, the CDR3 is TGTGCCAGTAGTAGGGACAGGTATGGCTACACCTTC. It yields the protein CASSRDRYGYTF. The whole variable domain, filled in from reference TRBV19 and TRBJ1-2, reads DGGITQSPKYLFRKEGQNVTLSCEQNLNHDAMYWYRQDPGQGLRLIYYSQIVNDFQKGDIAEGYSVSREKKESFPLTVTSAQKNPTAFYLCASSRDRYGYTFGSGTRLTVV.

This chain links TRBV13 with TRBJ2-5, with D maybe TRBD1 (6 bases). The germline CDR1 and CDR2 sequences are PRHDT and FYEKMQ (reference sequence). This CDR3 comprises 16 residues. The V end lost 5 bases, the J end lost 4 bases, and 20 bases lay between the germline ends. Here the CDR3 reads CASSPVPGRGRETQYF. The CDR3 DNA reads as TGTGCCAGCAGCCCAGTCCCGGGCAGGGGCCGAGAGACCCAGTACTTC.

The rearrangement joins TRBV11-3 to TRBJ2-3; TRBD2 is a possible D gene (5 bases). Trimming took 3 bases from V and 7 from J, leaving 11 bases between them. The CDR3 contains 13 residues. In germline, CDR1 is SGHNT, CDR2 YENEEA. CDR3 nucleotides: TGTGCCAGCAGCTTGACCGAGGGCAATACGCAGTATTTT. This translates into CASSLTEGNTQYF. The whole variable domain, filled in from reference TRBV11-3 and TRBJ2-3, reads EAGVVQSPRYKIIEKKQPVAFWCNPISGHNTLYWYLQNLGQGPELLIRYENEEAVDDSQLPKDRFSAERLKGVDSTLKIQPAELGDSAVYLCASSLTEGNTQYFGPGTRLTVL.

V usage is TRBV2 and J usage is TRBJ2-4, with 7 bases matching TRBD2. With V trimmed by 4 bases and J by 0 bases, 9 bases remained unmatched. Looked up from germline, CDR1 is SNHLY and CDR2 is FYNNEI. The CDR3 has 17 residues. The CDR3 here is CASSARGGPIAKNIQYF. The CDR3 coding sequence is TGTGCCAGCAGTGCCCGCGGGGGTCCTATAGCCAAAAACATTCAGTACTTC.

J is TRBJ1-6 and V is TRBV5-1; a weak D match, TRBD1 (5 bases). This CDR3 is built from 15 residues. Germline assignment: CDR1 SGHRS and CDR2 YFSETQ. V was cut by 4 bases and J by 8 bases, with 16 bases left in between. The CDR3 reads CASSRWGRSDSPLHF. The CDR3 DNA reads TGCGCCAGCAGCCGATGGGGGAGGAGTGATTCACCCCTCCACTTT. Full variable domain (remainder filled in from reference TRBV5-1 and TRBJ1-6): KAGVTQTPRYLIKTRGQQVTLSCSPISGHRSVSWYQQTPGQGLQFLFEYFSETQRNKGNFPGRFSGRQFSNSRSEMNVSTLELGDSALYLCASSRWGRSDSPLHFGNGTRLTVT.

In this sample, this clone turned up once. The V and J genes are TRBV5-8 and TRBJ2-5, with 8 bases fitting TRBD1. The germline V gene encodes CDR1 SGHTS and CDR2 YDEGEE. V gave up 3 bases and J gave up 2 bases; unmatched junction bases: 6. The CDR3 loop spans 15 amino acids. CDR3 sequence reads: CASSSGQGGQETQYF. The CDR3 DNA sequence: TGTGCCAGCAGCTCCGGACAGGGTGGACAAGAGACCCAGTACTTC. Looking up the rest from reference TRBV5-8 and TRBJ2-5 gives the full variable domain: EAGVTQSPTHLIKTRGQQATLRCSPISGHTSVYWYQQALGLGLQFLLWYDEGEERNRGNFPPRFSGRQFPNYSSELNVNALELEDSALYLCASSSGQGGQETQYFGPGTRLLVL.

The chain recombines TRBV30 with TRBJ1-2, with D unclear. The CDR3 has 14 amino acids. In germline, CDR1 is GTSNPN, CDR2 SVGIG (reference sequence). V was shortened by 0 bases and J by 3 bases, with 11 bases between the two germline ends. The CDR3 region is CAWSVVLRHYGYTF. DNA for the CDR3: TGTGCCTGGAGTGTAGTACTCCGTCACTATGGCTACACCTTC.

This clone was recorded a few times. This chain uses TRBV2 with TRBJ1-3, with D perhaps TRBD1 (5 bases). Germline values: CDR1 SNHLY, CDR2 FYNNEI. The CDR3 sequence is 15 residues long. The ends were cut back, 4 bases at V and 2 bases at J, with 12 bases in the middle. The CDR3 nucleotides are TGTGCCAGCAGTGTCTTCCAGGGTACTGGAAACACCATATATTTT. It specifies CASSVFQGTGNTIYF.

The chain uses TRBV10-2 and TRBJ1-3, with D possibly being TRBD1 (6 bases). CDR3 length: 14 residues. Trimming cost V 6 bases and J 0 bases, with 9 bases left between them. CDR1 and CDR2 from the germline V gene are WSHSY and SAAADI. The CDR3 spells CASSEQGSGNTIYF. As DNA, the CDR3 is TGCGCCAGCAGCGAACAGGGCTCTGGAAACACCATATATTTT.

The rearrangement links TRBV5-1 to TRBJ1-1; 7 nucleotides line up with TRBD1. The CDR3 is made up of 14 amino acids. V gave up 3 bases and J gave up 1 base; unmatched junction bases: 3. Germline CDR1 is SGHRS and CDR2 is YFSETQ. In nucleotides, the CDR3 is TGCGCCAGCAGCTGGGGACAGCCGAACACTGAAGCTTTCTTT. As protein: CASSWGQPNTEAFF. The whole variable domain, filled in from reference TRBV5-1 and TRBJ1-1, reads KAGVTQTPRYLIKTRGQQVTLSCSPISGHRSVSWYQQTPGQGLQFLFEYFSETQRNKGNFPGRFSGRQFSNSRSEMNVSTLELGDSALYLCASSWGQPNTEAFFGQGTRLTVV.

V and J are TRBV10-1 and TRBJ1-4; D ambiguous. The CDR3 is 13 residues long. Germline loops: CDR1 WNHNN, CDR2 SYGVQD (reference sequence). The V and J ends lost 4 bases and 7 bases respectively, with 10 bases between them. CDR3 DNA: TGCGCCAGCAGTGGCACCAGGTTTGAAAAACTGTTTTTT. As protein: CASSGTRFEKLFF.

This clone was seen once. The V gene is TRBV7-8, the J gene TRBJ1-5; a possible D gene is TRBD1 (5 bases). V dropped 8 bases and J dropped 5 bases, with 13 bases sitting between them. CDR1 and CDR2 (germline): SGHVS, FQNEAQ. CDR3 length equals 13 residues. In nucleotides, the CDR3 is TGTGCCAGCGGCGTCAGGGTTCATCAGCCCCAGCATTTT. This gives the protein CASGVRVHQPQHF. Full variable domain (outside the CDR3, taken from reference TRBV7-8 and TRBJ1-5): GAGVSQSPRYKVAKRGQDVALRCDPISGHVSLFWYQQALGQGPEFLTYFQNEAQLDKSGLPSDRFFAERPEGSVSTLKIQRTQQEDSAVYLCASGVRVHQPQHFGDGTRLSIL.

The chain links TRBV6-5 to TRBJ2-7, with D maybe TRBD2 (6 bases). The CDR3 is 15 amino acids. V was clipped by 2 bases and J by 2 bases, with 13 bases between them. The germline CDR1 and CDR2 sequences are MNHEY and SVGAGI. The CDR3 bases are TGTGCCAGCAGTTACAATGGAGGGCTCACCTACGAGCAGTACTTC. Translated, it gives CASSYNGGLTYEQYF.

The chain is built from TRBV9 and TRBJ1-1, with TRBD1 matching over 11 bases. Trimming cost V 4 bases and J 5 bases; bases outside gene matches: 10. Per the germline V gene, CDR1 is SGDLS and CDR2 is YYNGEE. The CDR3 length is 16 residues. The DNA for the CDR3 is TGTGCCAGCAGCCCTACCCTAGGGACAGGGGGAACTGAAGCTTTCTTT. Translated: CASSPTLGTGGTEAFF.

This clone was observed a single time. V gene TRBV6-5 combines with J gene TRBJ2-3; weak D call: TRBD2 (6 bases). The CDR3 has 15 residues. Germline CDR1 MNHEY, CDR2 SVGAGI. Trimming removed 6 bases at V and 0 bases at J, with 13 bases between. In DNA, the CDR3 is TGTGCCAGCAGGGGGGACTTCTCTAGCACAGATACGCAGTATTTT. It yields the protein CASRGDFSSTDTQYF.

The V and J genes are TRBV7-9 and TRBJ1-2, with D hard to call. Germline assignment: CDR1 SEHNR and CDR2 FQNEAQ (reference sequence). There are 12 residues in the CDR3. Trimming pared 1 base from V and 7 bases from J, leaving 7 bases between. The CDR3 DNA reads TGTGCCAGCAGCTTAGAAGCCCTTGGCTACACCTTC. The encoded protein is CASSLEALGYTF.

CDR3 DNA sequence: TGTGCCTGGGGGGGACAGGGGGACTACACCTTC. This gives the protein CAWGGQGDYTF. The chain recombines TRBV30 with TRBJ1-2; TRBD1 matches 11 bases. With 5 bases clipped from V and 10 bases from J, the junction kept 3 bases outside the gene matches. The germline gives CDR1 GTSNPN, CDR2 SVGIG (reference sequence). The CDR3 totals 11 residues.

The chain combines TRBV19 with TRBJ1-2; D is unclear. V shed 10 bases and J shed 8 bases, with 26 bases lying between them. The V gene's germline CDR1 is LNHDA and CDR2 SQIVND (reference sequence). The CDR3 loop spans 15 amino acids. The CDR3 sequence is CATNKGPSPREGYTF. Written as DNA, the CDR3 is TGTGCCACCAACAAAGGGCCCTCACCCCGGGAGGGCTACACCTTC.

The chain joins TRBV5-1 to TRBJ1-1; TRBD1 aligns across 9 bases. From germline, CDR1 is SGHRS and CDR2 YFSETQ. V trimming: 4 bases; J trimming: 6 bases; junction bases outside the gene matches: 7. The CDR3 contains 14 residues. The CDR3 bases are TGCGCCAGCAGCGGTGGGACAGGGAATGCTGAAGCTTTCTTT. Translating it yields CASSGGTGNAEAFF.

This clone was counted a few times. The V gene is TRBV10-3, the J gene TRBJ1-4, with 10 positions matching TRBD1. V shed 4 bases and J 6 bases; nucleotides not matched to a gene: 5. The CDR3 spans 15 residues. Per the germline V gene, CDR1 is ENHRY and CDR2 is SYGVKD. DNA for the CDR3: TGTGCCATCAGTGGGGACAGGGGAGATGATGAAAAACTGTTTTTT. Encoded protein: CAISGDRGDDEKLFF.

J is TRBJ2-1 and V is TRBV4-2, with D unresolved. The CDR3 has 15 residues. Germline CDR1 reads LGHNA; CDR2 reads YNFKEQ. V was trimmed by 1 base and J by 9 bases, leaving 16 bases between them. Here the CDR3 reads CASSQALQVGSEQFF. The DNA of the CDR3 is TGTGCCAGCAGCCAAGCTCTTCAAGTGGGCAGTGAGCAGTTCTTC.

In this sample, this clone turned up once. The rearrangement uses TRBV19 and TRBJ2-2; TRBD2 aligns across 9 bases. Germline V gives CDR1 LNHDA, CDR2 SQIVND (reference sequence). CDR3 length equals 14 residues. The V and J ends lost 8 bases and 0 bases, in that order; junction bases with no gene match: 1. The CDR3 DNA reads TGTGCCAGTCGACTAGCGGCGAACACCGGGGAGCTGTTTTTT. Residues: CASRLAANTGELFF. The full variable domain, with the rest looked up from reference TRBV19 and TRBJ2-2, is DGGITQSPKYLFRKEGQNVTLSCEQNLNHDAMYWYRQDPGQGLRLIYYSQIVNDFQKGDIAEGYSVSREKKESFPLTVTSAQKNPTAFYLCASRLAANTGELFFGEGSRLTVL.

The chain carries TRBV7-2 and TRBJ1-2; the match to TRBD1 covers 7 bases. Looked up from germline, CDR1 is SGHTA and CDR2 is FQGNSA. J was trimmed by 6 bases and V by 5 bases; bases with no gene match: 12. There are 15 residues in the CDR3. The CDR3 region has the DNA TGTGCCAGCAGCCGCAATACAGGGGTAGGGAATGGCTACACCTTC. Protein: CASSRNTGVGNGYTF.

This clone was seen once. The chain joins TRBV30 to TRBJ2-2; D is unclear. The CDR3 is 13 residues long. Germline CDR1 reads GTSNPN; CDR2 reads SVGIG (reference sequence). Trimming took 0 bases from V and 6 from J, leaving 8 bases between them. CDR3 sequence: CAWSVQTAGELFF. The CDR3 nucleotides are TGTGCCTGGAGTGTACAGACGGCCGGGGAGCTGTTTTTT.